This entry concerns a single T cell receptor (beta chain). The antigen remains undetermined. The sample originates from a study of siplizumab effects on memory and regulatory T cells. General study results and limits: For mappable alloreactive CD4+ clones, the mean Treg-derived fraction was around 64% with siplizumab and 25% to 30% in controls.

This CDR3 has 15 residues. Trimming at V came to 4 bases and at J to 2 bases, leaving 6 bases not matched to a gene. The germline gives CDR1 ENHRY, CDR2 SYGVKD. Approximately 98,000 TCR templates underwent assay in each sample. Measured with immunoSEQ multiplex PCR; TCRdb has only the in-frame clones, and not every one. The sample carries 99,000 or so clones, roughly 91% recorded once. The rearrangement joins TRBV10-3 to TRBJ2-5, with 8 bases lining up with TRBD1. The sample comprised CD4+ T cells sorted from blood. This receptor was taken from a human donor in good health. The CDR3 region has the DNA TGTGCCATCAGTGGCGGACAGGGCCTTCAAGAGACCCAGTACTTC. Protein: CAISGGQGLQETQYF.